The rows below give T cell receptor beta chains drawn from one sample of a study of T cell responses to AZD1222 COVID-19 vaccine. Only in-frame clones appear in the TCRdb table, and some are missing; sequencing was by immunoSEQ multiplex PCR. The table lists 65,000 to 90,000 clones, about 86% of them singletons. The sample was peripheral blood, taken on day 0 of AZD1222 vaccination. The source is an adult in good health. Each CDR3 is given with its conserved first and last residue. Each record gives: V gene, D gene, J gene, clone size, CDR3 protein, CDR3 DNA. A D gene is named only where the DNA matches it firmly. Part of the rows lack a size; the others show once, few, many or a class for expanded clones.

TRBV6-5	-	TRBJ2-5	once	CASSYWGSQETQYF	TGTGCCAGCAGTTATTGGGGATCCCAAGAGACCCAGTACTTC
TRBV2	-	TRBJ2-5	few	CASNKGGGEETQYF	TGTGCCAGCAACAAAGGGGGAGGTGAAGAGACCCAGTACTTC
TRBV3-1/TRBV3-2	TRBD1	TRBJ1-5	-	CASSQDRTGGNQPQHF	TGTGCCAGCAGCCAAGATCGGACAGGGGGCAATCAGCCCCAGCATTTT
TRBV29-1	TRBD2	TRBJ2-1	-	CSVSGRASYNEQFF	TGCAGCGTTTCCGGGAGGGCCAGCTACAATGAGCAGTTCTTC
TRBV19	-	TRBJ1-5	-	CASTTSGWDQPQHF	TGTGCCAGTACCACGTCAGGGTGGGATCAGCCCCAGCATTTT
TRBV28	-	TRBJ1-5	-	CASIHPTRGQPQHF	TGTGCCAGCATCCACCCAACGCGGGGACAGCCCCAGCATTTT
TRBV27	TRBD2	TRBJ2-1	-	CASSDYGGGNEQFF	TGTGCCAGCAGCGATTATGGGGGGGGCAATGAGCAGTTCTTC
TRBV28	-	TRBJ1-5	-	CASSLGGSYSNQPQHF	TGTGCCAGCAGTTTAGGGGGATCTTATAGCAATCAGCCCCAGCATTTT
TRBV28	-	TRBJ2-5	-	CASSFGLLETQYF	TGTGCCAGCAGTTTCGGGCTACTAGAGACCCAGTACTTC
TRBV9	TRBD2	TRBJ2-5	-	CASSAALTSGGQETQYF	TGTGCCAGCAGCGCCGCCCTGACTAGCGGGGGCCAAGAGACCCAGTACTTC
TRBV6-5	TRBD2	TRBJ2-5	-	CASSWRGGRETQYF	TGTGCCAGCAGTTGGCGGGGGGGCAGAGAGACCCAGTACTTC
TRBV4-1	TRBD2	TRBJ2-1	-	CASSQVLAGVNNEQFF	TGCGCCAGCAGCCAAGTACTAGCGGGGGTAAACAATGAGCAGTTCTTC
TRBV6-5	-	TRBJ2-5	few	CASSYSRQGSETQYF	TGTGCCAGCAGTTACTCGAGGCAGGGTTCGGAGACCCAGTACTTC
TRBV4-1	-	TRBJ1-5	-	CASSQETYSNQPQHF	TGCGCCAGCAGCCAAGAGACTTATAGCAATCAGCCCCAGCATTTT
TRBV7-3	TRBD1	TRBJ2-7	-	CASSSQSQGAVLWFSYEQYF	TGTGCCAGCAGCTCCCAATCACAGGGGGCTGTTTTGTGGTTTTCCTACGAGCAGTACTTC
TRBV28	TRBD1	TRBJ1-2	-	CASSPTLRTGSGYTF	TGTGCCAGCAGTCCGACCCTACGGACAGGGAGTGGCTACACCTTC
TRBV3-1/TRBV3-2	-	TRBJ1-1	-	CASSPPGRVNTEAFF	TGTGCCAGCAGCCCTCCAGGCAGGGTGAACACTGAAGCTTTCTTT
TRBV3-1/TRBV3-2	-	TRBJ2-7	-	CASSPLRGQPGYEQYF	TGTGCCAGCAGCCCCCTGCGGGGACAGCCGGGCTACGAGCAGTACTTC
TRBV6-1	-	TRBJ2-7	-	CASSEEVYEQYF	TGTGCCAGCAGTGAAGAAGTCTACGAGCAGTACTTC
TRBV3-1/TRBV3-2	-	TRBJ1-1	-	CASSHSTEVKAEAFF	TGTGCCAGCAGCCATTCGACGGAGGTCAAGGCTGAAGCTTTCTTT
TRBV5-1	TRBD1	TRBJ2-6	-	CASSLALTGIGSGANVLTF	TGCGCCAGCAGCTTGGCCTTGACAGGGATTGGATCTGGGGCCAACGTCCTGACTTTC
TRBV18	TRBD1	TRBJ1-5	-	CASSPGTGISNQPQHF	TGTGCCAGCTCCCCAGGGACAGGTATTAGCAATCAGCCCCAGCATTTT
TRBV28	-	TRBJ1-6	-	CASRTNSPLHF	TGTGCCAGCAGGACTAATTCACCCCTCCACTTT
TRBV6-2/TRBV6-3	TRBD2	TRBJ2-1	-	CASSGQTGTSGGPRQFF	TGTGCCAGCAGTGGCCAGACCGGGACTAGCGGGGGGCCTCGCCAGTTCTTC
TRBV9	-	TRBJ1-4	-	CASSPTLGREKLFF	TGTGCCAGCAGCCCAACCCTAGGACGGGAAAAACTGTTTTTT
TRBV6-5	TRBD2	TRBJ2-7	-	CASRSLAGGDYEQYF	TGTGCCAGCAGGTCCCTAGCGGGCGGGGACTACGAGCAGTACTTC
TRBV6-5	-	TRBJ1-1	-	CASKRVNTEAFF	TGTGCCAGCAAACGGGTGAACACTGAAGCTTTCTTT
TRBV7-2	-	TRBJ1-1	-	CASSFRGSTEAFF	TGTGCCAGCAGCTTCAGGGGAAGTACTGAAGCTTTCTTT
TRBV19	-	TRBJ1-1	-	CASSPQYHEAFF	TGTGCCAGTAGTCCCCAATATCACGAAGCTTTCTTT
TRBV11-2	-	TRBJ1-5	-	CASSLNGGGAQPQHF	TGTGCCAGCAGCCTTAACGGGGGGGGCGCTCAGCCCCAGCATTTT
TRBV28	-	TRBJ2-7	-	CASSLRGLIYEQYF	TGTGCCAGCAGTTTGAGAGGGCTAATCTACGAGCAGTACTTC
TRBV2	-	TRBJ1-5	once	CASRPRAYSNQPQHF	TGTGCCAGCAGACCGAGGGCTTATAGCAATCAGCCCCAGCATTTT
TRBV6-4	-	TRBJ2-2	-	CASSSTPSATFNTGELFF	TGTGCCAGCAGTTCAACCCCCTCAGCCACCTTTAACACCGGGGAGCTGTTTTTT
TRBV7-9	-	TRBJ1-1	-	CASRAGTNTEAFF	TGTGCCAGCAGGGCAGGGACGAACACTGAAGCTTTCTTT
TRBV30	-	TRBJ1-5	-	CAWGSGSFLSNQPQHF	TGTGCCTGGGGTAGTGGCAGTTTTTTGAGCAATCAGCCCCAGCATTTT
TRBV29-1	-	TRBJ1-4	-	CSVKRGLAEKLFF	TGCAGCGTTAAGAGGGGACTTGCTGAAAAACTGTTTTTT
TRBV11-2	-	TRBJ2-6	-	CASSNSGANVLTF	TGTGCCAGCAGCAATAGTGGGGCCAACGTCCTGACTTTC
TRBV14	TRBD2	TRBJ2-3	-	CASSQRTQGGLAGVSDTQYF	TGTGCCAGCAGCCAACGAACCCAAGGGGGACTAGCGGGAGTGTCAGATACGCAGTATTTT
TRBV5-1	-	TRBJ1-4	once	CASSWTAFNEKLFF	TGCGCCAGCAGCTGGACAGCGTTTAATGAAAAACTGTTTTTT
TRBV6-4	-	TRBJ2-7	-	CASRGEGQYYEQYF	TGTGCCAGCAGGGGCGAGGGGCAATACTACGAGCAGTACTTC
TRBV6-5	-	TRBJ2-2	-	CASTRGTGELFF	TGTGCCAGCACCAGGGGCACCGGGGAGCTGTTTTTT
TRBV7-2	-	TRBJ1-2	-	CASSPVAGATNYGYTF	TGTGCCAGCAGCCCGGTTGCCGGAGCTACTAACTATGGCTACACCTTC
TRBV18	-	TRBJ1-1	-	CASSPPSGNTEAFF	TGTGCCAGCTCACCACCTTCGGGGAACACTGAAGCTTTCTTT